Below are 32 T cell receptor beta chains sequenced from a single sample in a study of T-cell memory formation after mild COVID-19 listed by TCRdb under 2021. Library construction relied on 5' RACE. For sequencing, an Illumina NovaSeq 6000 was employed. TCRdb trimmed public reads at Q25 via fastp, called clones via MiXCR and kept in-frame beta chains. Identical CDR3 proteins give one entry, which carries the most common genes and DNA. This sample has over 450,000 distinct CDR3 sequences in its table, and about a fifth of those were observed once. 9.5% to 15% of the sample belongs to the ten largest clones. Sequencing was done on a sample of PBMCs or a T cell subset sorted from them (not recorded which). These TCRs come from an adult woman who had mild COVID-19 (a few samples of this study predate the infection). The sample titles of this study are shuffled in the database, so cell type and time point are left out; the donor was told from shared clones.

This clonotype occurred a few times. This rearrangement joins TRBV6-2 or TRBV6-3 to TRBJ2-1; D may be TRBD2 (6 bases). Trimming removed 11 bases at V and 9 bases at J, with 20 bases between. Germline loops: CDR1 MNHEY, CDR2 SVGEGT. This CDR3 region has 13 residues. The CDR3 nucleotides read TGTGCCGCTAACCTGGAGGGTCTCAGTGAGCAGTTCTTC. This encodes CAANLEGLSEQFF.

This clonotype has only a few counts. The rearrangement joins TRBV5-4 to TRBJ2-1, with 8 nucleotides matching TRBD2. V trimming: 4 bases; J trimming: 6 bases; junction bases outside the gene matches: 9. This CDR3 spans 15 amino acids. Germline V lookup: CDR1 SGHNT, CDR2 YYREEE (reference sequence). The CDR3 spells CASSQEGGRTNEQFF. CDR3 bases: TGTGCCAGCAGCCAGGAGGGCGGGAGGACCAATGAGCAGTTCTTC.

V is TRBV6-5 and J is TRBJ2-7; D is unclear. V was cut by 0 bases and J by 6 bases, with 15 bases left in between. The CDR3 is made up of 15 amino acids. Germline V lookup: CDR1 MNHEY, CDR2 SVGAGI. CDR3 nucleotides: TGTGCCAGCAGTTACTCGAATCGGGTACTGGGCGAGCAGTACTTC. It is translated as CASSYSNRVLGEQYF.

This sequence joins TRBV24-1 and TRBJ1-2, with 12 bases fitting TRBD1. The CDR3 covers 16 residues. The V gene's germline CDR1 is KGHDR and CDR2 SFDVKD. The V gene end was trimmed by 1 base and the J gene end by 7 bases; junction bases not matched to a gene: 6. The CDR3 spells CATSDFGTGGEGGYTF. CDR3 bases: TGTGCCACCAGTGATTTTGGGACAGGGGGCGAGGGTGGCTACACCTTC.

The chain employs TRBV10-3 and TRBJ2-7; TRBD1 matches at 7 bases. The ends lost 6 bases at V and 0 bases at J; junction bases unmatched: 5. The CDR3 loop spans 14 amino acids. Germline V gives CDR1 ENHRY, CDR2 SYGVKD. CDR3 nucleotides: TGTGCCATCAGCGGGACAGCTAGCTCCTACGAGCAGTACTTC. Translating gives CAISGTASSYEQYF.

This clonotype was observed a few times. The CDR3 sequence is CASARDRVSQKNTGELFF. CDR3 DNA: TGCGCCAGCGCGAGGGACAGGGTCTCGCAAAAGAACACCGGGGAGCTGTTTTTT. The V and J genes are TRBV5-1 and TRBJ2-2; 9 bases are a match to TRBD1. Trimming at V came to 7 bases and at J to 1 base, leaving 14 bases not matched to a gene. Germline loops: CDR1 SGHRS, CDR2 YFSETQ. This CDR3 comprises 18 residues.

This chain uses TRBV27 with TRBJ2-7, with 9 bases fitting TRBD2. Trimming took 6 bases from V and 3 from J; bases not matched to a gene: 6. The V gene's germline CDR1 is MNHEY and CDR2 SMNVEV (reference sequence). CDR3 length: 14 amino acids. CDR3 amino acids: CASSRTSEFYEQYF. CDR3 sequence (DNA): TGTGCCAGCAGCCGGACTAGCGAATTCTACGAGCAGTACTTC.

The rearrangement links TRBV12-3 or TRBV12-4 to TRBJ2-2; TRBD2 agrees at 16 bases. The V and J ends lost 8 bases and 9 bases, in that order; junction bases with no gene match: 6. This CDR3 is built from 15 residues. This chain's CDR3 is CASRGTSGRDRELFF. Written as DNA, the CDR3 is TGTGCCAGCCGCGGGACTAGCGGGAGGGACAGGGAGCTGTTTTTT.

This clonotype showed up just a few times. The chain links TRBV10-3 to TRBJ1-4; D is undetermined. Germline values: CDR1 ENHRY, CDR2 SYGVKD. With 5 bases removed from V and 0 bases from J, the gap between germline ends came to 13 bases. The CDR3 totals 16 residues. CDR3 coding DNA: TGTGCCATCAGTTTCAGTACTTACTCAACTAATGAAAAACTGTTTTTT. This encodes CAISFSTYSTNEKLFF.

This clonotype appeared a few times. V gene TRBV4-1 combines with J gene TRBJ1-4; D gene uncertain. Trimming cost V 2 bases and J 5 bases, with 15 bases left between them. Germline CDR1 MGHRA, CDR2 YSYEKL. The CDR3 totals 16 residues. CDR3 protein: CASSQFAGGENEKLFF. In DNA, the CDR3 is TGCGCCAGCAGCCAATTCGCGGGTGGAGAAAATGAAAAACTGTTTTTT.

This chain connects TRBV21-1 to TRBJ2-4; the table's TRBD1 call for D was not verified on the DNA. TRBV21-1 is shown as a pseudogene. The CDR3 is 16 residues long. The CDR3, as DNA: TGTGCCAGCAGCAGCCGTGGATGCAGGGGCCAAAACATTCAGTACTTC. Protein sequence: CASSSRGCRGQNIQYF.

This clonotype came up many times. V and J are TRBV4-3 and TRBJ1-5; 7 positions match TRBD1. V was pared by 0 bases and J by 4 bases, with 3 bases of the junction left unmatched. The CDR3 is 15 amino acids. Germline CDR1 reads LGHNA; CDR2 reads YSLEER. The CDR3 sequence is CASSQETGNNQPQHF. The CDR3 coding sequence is TGCGCCAGCAGCCAAGAGACAGGGAATAATCAGCCCCAGCATTTT.

The rearrangement joins TRBV19 to TRBJ1-5, with D unresolved. Germline V gives CDR1 LNHDA, CDR2 SQIVND (reference sequence). V was pared by 1 base and J by 5 bases, with 12 bases between. The CDR3 is 15 residues long. The CDR3 coding sequence is TGTGCCAGTAGTATAGTAGGGAACGCGGATCAGCCCCAGCATTTT. Translating gives CASSIVGNADQPQHF.

This clonotype was detected only a few times. The rearrangement links TRBV7-3 to TRBJ2-3, with 7 bases identical to TRBD1. Germline trimming cut 5 bases from V and 1 base from J; bases unmatched to any gene: 6. Germline assignment: CDR1 SGHTA and CDR2 FQGTGA. The CDR3 spans 15 residues. The CDR3, as DNA: TGTGCCAGCAGCCCTGACAGGGTGGGCACAGATACGCAGTATTTT. Amino acid sequence: CASSPDRVGTDTQYF.

The sample holds a few counts of this clonotype. The chain is built from TRBV12-3 or TRBV12-4 and TRBJ1-4; 8 nucleotides agree with TRBD1. Trimming cost V 8 bases and J 7 bases; bases outside gene matches: 12. The CDR3 is 15 residues long. The CDR3 sequence: CASAQQKQGVEKLFF. The CDR3, as DNA: TGTGCCAGCGCTCAACAGAAACAGGGGGTTGAAAAACTGTTTTTT.

CDR3: CASSPEGIASGQYF. DNA for the CDR3: TGTGCCAGCTCACCGGAGGGTATCGCAAGTGGGCAGTACTTC. The rearrangement joins TRBV18 to TRBJ2-7; tentative D call: TRBD2 (6 bases). The CDR3 extends over 14 amino acids. Germline V gives CDR1 KGHSH, CDR2 LQKENI. Trimming removed 3 bases from V and 9 bases from J, with 18 bases in between.

CDR3 protein: CASSLGTGGYGTQYF. The CDR3 DNA reads as TGTGCCAGCAGCTTGGGGACAGGGGGGTATGGGACCCAGTACTTC. The V and J genes are TRBV7-3 and TRBJ2-5; 11 positions match TRBD1. In germline, CDR1 is SGHTA, CDR2 FQGTGA. Unmatched junction bases numbered 7, after V lost 3 bases and J lost 7 bases. This CDR3 is built from 15 residues.

This clonotype was found a few times. The chain uses TRBV7-8 and TRBJ1-4; D is uncertain. The germline gives CDR1 SGHVS, CDR2 FQNEAQ. V was pared by 0 bases and J by 0 bases, with 11 bases between. The CDR3 has 17 residues. CDR3 amino acids: CASSLAGLRPTNEKLFF. The CDR3 DNA reads as TGTGCCAGCAGCTTAGCTGGCCTCAGGCCAACTAATGAAAAACTGTTTTTT.

The chain's CDR3 is CSASAGEDRTQYF. The CDR3 coding sequence is TGCAGTGCTAGTGCCGGGGAAGATAGGACCCAGTACTTC. This chain uses TRBV20-1 with TRBJ2-5, with a possible D match to TRBD2 (5 bases). The V gene's germline CDR1 is DFQATT and CDR2 SNEGSKA (reference sequence). The CDR3 consists of 13 residues. V lost 3 bases and J 7 bases, leaving 15 bases between the germline ends.

The chain links TRBV12-3 or TRBV12-4 to TRBJ1-5; 7 bases align to TRBD1. The ends lost 7 bases at V and 5 bases at J; junction bases unmatched: 5. This CDR3 is built from 13 residues. The CDR3 DNA sequence: TGTGCCAGCAATCAGGGGGGGGATCAGCCCCAGCATTTT. Translated, it gives CASNQGGDQPQHF.

This clonotype was found a few times. This rearrangement joins TRBV20-1 to TRBJ2-7; 9 nucleotides align to TRBD1. This CDR3 spans 14 amino acids. Germline V gene sequence: CDR1 DFQATT, CDR2 SNEGSKA (reference sequence). J was trimmed by 3 bases and V by 3 bases; bases with no gene match: 6. The CDR3 DNA is TGCAGTGCTAGGGGGACAGGGACCGTCTACGAGCAGTACTTC. This codes for CSARGTGTVYEQYF.

V usage is TRBV28 and J usage is TRBJ1-1, with D uncertain. The CDR3 extends over 13 amino acids. Germline loops: CDR1 MDHEN, CDR2 SYDVKM. This CDR3 reads CGTTVGSNTEAFF. Written as DNA, the CDR3 is TGTGGGACGACGGTCGGCTCGAACACTGAAGCTTTCTTT. Complete variable domain (other parts from reference TRBV28 and TRBJ1-1): DVKVTQSSRYLVKRTGEKVFLECVQDMDHENMFWYRQDPGLGLRLIYFSYDVKMKEKGDIPEGYSVSREKKERFSLILESASTNQTSMYLCGTTVGSNTEAFFGQGTRLTVV.

This sequence joins TRBV5-6 and TRBJ2-7; 8 bases map to TRBD1. The V gene end was trimmed by 5 bases and the J gene end by 6 bases; junction bases not matched to a gene: 7. The CDR3 has 13 residues. Germline V gene sequence: CDR1 SGHDT, CDR2 YYEEEE. The CDR3 here is CASRPQGVAEQYF. CDR3 coding DNA: TGTGCCAGCAGACCACAGGGGGTTGCCGAGCAGTACTTC.

In its sample, this clonotype was seen a few times. The chain uses TRBV4-3 and TRBJ2-7; D gene uncertain. Looked up from germline, CDR1 is LGHNA and CDR2 is YSLEER. V was clipped by 3 bases and J by 6 bases, with 12 bases between them. CDR3 size: 13 residues. The CDR3 loop is CASSHSSRFEQYF. CDR3 bases: TGCGCCAGCAGCCATTCATCCCGATTCGAGCAGTACTTC.

The V and J genes are TRBV20-1 and TRBJ1-2; 7 bases fit TRBD1. Germline V gene sequence: CDR1 DFQATT, CDR2 SNEGSKA (reference sequence). The junction had 4 bases not matched to a gene; V was cut back by 3 bases and J by 0 bases. The CDR3 runs to 14 residues. The CDR3 loop is CSARAGGANYGYTF. The DNA of the CDR3 is TGCAGTGCTAGGGCAGGGGGAGCTAACTATGGCTACACCTTC.

This clonotype was seen a few times. The chain has TRBV2 and TRBJ2-3; 11 bases map to TRBD2. The CDR3 has 15 amino acids. V shed 6 bases and J 14 bases; nucleotides not matched to a gene: 16. Germline CDR1 reads SNHLY; CDR2 reads FYNNEI. The CDR3, as DNA: TGTGCCAGCAGCCCGAGCGTTCTAGCGGGGGGACCCCCGTATTTT. It is translated as CASSPSVLAGGPPYF.

The J gene is TRBJ1-1, the V gene TRBV7-9, with D possibly being TRBD1 (5 bases). Trimming removed 6 bases from V and 0 bases from J, with 8 bases in between. Germline V gene sequence: CDR1 SEHNR, CDR2 FQNEAQ (reference sequence). The CDR3 sequence is 13 residues long. The CDR3 sequence: CASRVGLNTEAFF. The CDR3 DNA follows: TGTGCCAGCAGAGTGGGACTGAACACTGAAGCTTTCTTT.

This chain links TRBV6-2 or TRBV6-3 with TRBJ1-5; D is possibly TRBD1 (6 bases). Between the trimmed V and J ends, which lost 6 bases and 0 bases, there was a span of 15 bases. Germline V lookup: CDR1 MNHEY, CDR2 SVGEGT. There are 16 residues in the CDR3. The CDR3: CASSPGTPDSNQPQHF. In nucleotides, the CDR3 is TGTGCCAGCAGCCCCGGGACACCGGATAGCAATCAGCCCCAGCATTTT.

This clonotype was seen more than once but under ten times. The rearrangement links TRBV7-9 to TRBJ1-1; D is unclear. Per the germline V gene, CDR1 is SEHNR and CDR2 is FQNEAQ (reference sequence). Trimming cost V 8 bases and J 4 bases, with 8 bases left between them. This CDR3 comprises 11 residues. CDR3: CASGRTTEAFF. The CDR3 DNA reads as TGTGCCAGCGGCCGTACCACTGAAGCTTTCTTT.

This clonotype was picked up a small number of times. The J gene is TRBJ2-3, the V gene TRBV20-1; TRBD1 or TRBD2 may be the D gene (5 bases each). V was cut by 2 bases and J by 6 bases, with 21 bases left in between. The CDR3 covers 16 residues. Germline CDR1 is DFQATT and CDR2 is SNEGSKA (reference sequence). Here the CDR3 DNA reads TGCAGTGCTAGAACAGGCCAGTGGGCAGCGGCCGATACGCAGTATTTT. This encodes CSARTGQWAAADTQYF.

This clonotype came up once. The V call is TRBV21-1, the J call TRBJ2-7; TRBD1 reflects the table's D call only, with no check against the DNA. TRBV21-1 is tagged as a pseudogene. The CDR3 runs 16 residues. The CDR3: CASSKAGGTGWSEQYF. Here the CDR3 DNA reads TGTGCCAGCAGCAAAGCGGGGGGTACAGGGTGGAGCGAGCAGTACTTC.

This clonotype was picked up a small number of times. This rearrangement joins TRBV2 to TRBJ2-2; TRBD2 aligns across 14 bases. Germline CDR1 reads SNHLY; CDR2 reads FYNNEI. With 5 bases clipped from V and 0 bases from J, the junction kept 8 bases outside the gene matches. The CDR3 totals 19 residues. Here the CDR3 DNA reads TGTGCCAGCAGTTCATGGGGACTAGCGGGGGTCACGAACACCGGGGAGCTGTTTTTT. It encodes CASSSWGLAGVTNTGELFF.